Presented here are 6 T cell receptor beta chains from one specimen sequenced in a study of cytomegalovirus exposure and HLA in healthy donors. The PCR had 60 Vbeta and 13 Jbeta primers. The protocol was immunoSEQ multiplex PCR, while the TCRdb copy is restricted to in-frame clones and leaves out a portion. The sample includes some 190,000 clones, around 78% of them seen just once. Input material: PBMCs. These TCRs come from a woman in her thirties in good health and CMV-seropositive.

V usage is TRBV11-3 and J usage is TRBJ2-1, with D hard to call. The germline CDR1 and CDR2 sequences are SGHNT and YENEEA. Between the trimmed V and J ends, which lost 5 bases and 6 bases, there was a span of 11 bases. The CDR3 consists of 13 residues. The CDR3 nucleotides are TGTGCCAGCAGCCCTCTCTACTCCAATGAGCAGTTCTTC. It is translated as CASSPLYSNEQFF.

This chain connects TRBV27 to TRBJ1-6; D is ambiguous. Trimming left V 5 bases short and J 10 bases short, with 12 bases between. Germline V lookup: CDR1 MNHEY, CDR2 SMNVEV (reference sequence). The CDR3 sequence is 13 residues long. The CDR3 DNA reads as TGTGCCAGCAGTACCGGGATAGAGTCACCCCTCCACTTT. Its translation is CASSTGIESPLHF.

This sequence joins TRBV28 and TRBJ2-7; 8 bases are a match to TRBD1. The CDR3 sequence is 15 residues long. Germline V lookup: CDR1 MDHEN, CDR2 SYDVKM. V lost 3 bases to trimming and J lost 5 bases; unmatched junction nucleotides: 9. CDR3 sequence (DNA): TGTGCCAGCAGTTTCGGTCAGGGGGCGTTGGACGAGCAGTACTTC. Translation gives CASSFGQGALDEQYF.

This chain links TRBV7-9 with TRBJ2-7; possibly TRBD2 for D (6 bases). CDR1 and CDR2 from the germline V gene are SEHNR and FQNEAQ (reference sequence). The ends were cut back, 1 base at V and 0 bases at J, with 10 bases in the middle. CDR3 size: 15 residues. The CDR3 DNA is TGTGCCAGCAGCTTAGGGGTAGCGGCCTCCTACGAGCAGTACTTC. Amino acids: CASSLGVAASYEQYF.

This clone was recorded only once. The rearrangement uses TRBV19 and TRBJ2-2; possibly TRBD2 for D (6 bases). The CDR3 extends over 14 amino acids. V gave up 8 bases and J gave up 2 bases, with 12 bases separating them. Germline V gene data show CDR1 as LNHDA and CDR2 as SQIVND (reference sequence). CDR3 sequence: CASCRDSNTGELFF. CDR3 DNA: TGTGCCAGTTGCCGGGACTCAAACACCGGGGAGCTGTTTTTT.

The V and J genes are TRBV7-2 and TRBJ2-1; D perhaps matches TRBD2 (6 bases). The germline V gene encodes CDR1 SGHTA and CDR2 FQGNSA. The CDR3 spans 14 residues. Trimming removed 4 bases from V and 6 bases from J, with 13 bases in between. The CDR3 spells CASSSRLGANEQFF. CDR3 sequence (DNA): TGTGCCAGCAGCTCAAGACTAGGCGCCAATGAGCAGTTCTTC.